This T cell receptor (beta chain) was identified during a study of blood T cell repertoires in COVID-19. Study-level information: The United States, Italy and Spain were the sources of the acute and convalescent COVID-19 samples. Sources were T cells, B-cell-depleted T cells, or PBMCs; the material itself was cDNA or gDNA.

Germline V CDR1 and CDR2: SGHTA, FQGTGA. With 3 bases removed from V and 3 bases from J, the gap between germline ends came to 11 bases. The CDR3 totals 14 residues. This table comes from immunoSEQ multiplex PCR, and its TCRdb copy is limited to in-frame clones, with some not included. The sample contains about 310,000 clones, around 87% of which appear only once. Seattle participants joined during active infection and were tracked over time. The sequencing sample was made of peripheral blood. The chain carries TRBV7-3 and TRBJ1-1, with D uncertain. This TCR came from a woman aged 40 to 50 with COVID-19, enrolled during active disease. In DNA form, the CDR3 reads TGTGCCAGCAGCTTCCGCGGGAAGGACACTGAAGCTTTCTTT. This gives the protein CASSFRGKDTEAFF. The full variable domain, rest sourced from reference TRBV7-3 and TRBJ1-1, is GAGVSQTPSNKVTEKGKYVELRCDPISGHTALYWYRQSLGQGPEFLIYFQGTGAADDSGLPNDRFFAVRPEGSVSTLKIQRTERGDSAVYLCASSFRGKDTEAFFGQGTRLTVV.